One sample yielded the 14 T cell receptor beta chains listed below, sequenced in a study of T-cell reconstitution after alpha-beta-depleted transplantation in children. Using unique molecular identifiers, the investigators prepared the TCRbeta library. TCRdb re-called the PCR reads through MiXCR, storing one row per CDR3 protein. The repertoire holds around 670,000 distinct CDR3 sequences, with about 12% as singletons. This sample comprised PBMCs, obtained before TCRalphabeta/CD19-depleted stem cell transplant. The receptor set was obtained from a girl aged 2-10 years with congenital amegakaryocytic thrombocytopenia, due to receive a stem cell transplant.

Ten or more counts support this clonotype. The rearrangement links TRBV28 to TRBJ2-1; 7 nucleotides match TRBD1. The CDR3 runs 15 residues. Germline V gives CDR1 MDHEN, CDR2 SYDVKM. Trimming at V came to 4 bases and at J to 3 bases, leaving 6 bases not matched to a gene. The CDR3 nucleotides are TGTGCCAGCAGTTCATACCGGGACAGCTACAATGAGCAGTTCTTC. Residues: CASSSYRDSYNEQFF.

This clonotype was seen ten or more times. The CDR3 coding sequence is TGTGCCAGCAGCTCGTTGACAGGGGAGGAGGCTGAAGCTTTCTTT. Protein: CASSSLTGEEAEAFF. The chain combines TRBV7-9 with TRBJ1-1, with TRBD1 matching 8 bases. The length of the CDR3 is 15 residues. V dropped 4 bases and J dropped 6; count of bases not matched to a gene: 10. Germline assignment: CDR1 SEHNR and CDR2 FQNEAQ (reference sequence).

This clonotype occurred a few times. The J gene is TRBJ2-7, the V gene TRBV5-5; TRBD2 matches at 10 bases. The germline V gene has CDR1 SGHKS and CDR2 YYEKEE (reference sequence). Trimming removed 0 bases from V and 3 bases from J; junction bases left unmatched: 6. There are 16 residues in the CDR3. CDR3 coding DNA: TGTGCCAGCAGCTTGGACCGGACTAGCGGTAACTACGAGCAGTACTTC. It translates to CASSLDRTSGNYEQYF.

Many counts were recorded for this clonotype. The DNA for the CDR3 is TGTGCCAGCAGTGCGACAGGGAACTATGGCTACACCTTC. This sequence encodes CASSATGNYGYTF. This rearrangement joins TRBV6-1 to TRBJ1-2; 7 positions match TRBD1. V shed 4 bases and J 2 bases; nucleotides not matched to a gene: 1. There are 13 residues in the CDR3. Germline CDR1 MNHNS, CDR2 SASEGT.

This clonotype was found many times. The chain links TRBV5-1 to TRBJ2-1, with D possibly being TRBD2 (5 bases). Germline V gene lookup returns CDR1 SGHRS and CDR2 YFSETQ. The V gene lost 6 bases and the J gene lost 1 base, with 20 bases spanning the gap. This CDR3 is 17 amino acids long. The CDR3 coding sequence is TGCGCCAGCACCCCCCCACGTATGGGAGCGTCCTACAATGAGCAGTTCTTC. It specifies CASTPPRMGASYNEQFF.

In its sample, this clonotype was seen many times. The chain couples TRBV7-3 to TRBJ2-1; maybe TRBD2 (5 bases). V gave up 5 bases and J gave up 10 bases, with 15 bases separating them. Germline values: CDR1 SGHTA, CDR2 FQGTGA. The CDR3 extends over 13 amino acids. In DNA, the CDR3 is TGTGCCAGCAGCCCCGAACTAGGATCCGAGCAGTTCTTC. Protein sequence: CASSPELGSEQFF.

Ten or more counts support this clonotype. The chain joins TRBV5-1 to TRBJ2-1; D is uncertain. The CDR3 is 16 amino acids. Trimming removed 4 bases at V and 5 bases at J, with 19 bases between. Germline V gives CDR1 SGHRS, CDR2 YFSETQ. CDR3 loop: CASSPVPQFLDNEQFF. The CDR3, as DNA: TGCGCCAGCAGCCCGGTCCCGCAGTTCTTAGACAATGAGCAGTTCTTC.

About this clonotype itself: A read error may produce the germline difference seen at one junction end. The DNA of the CDR3 is TGTGCCAGCAGTTTTTGGGCTGGGGGCAACGTCCTGACTTTC. Amino acids: CASSFWAGGNVLTF. This rearrangement joins TRBV27 to TRBJ2-6; D tentatively fits TRBD1 or TRBD2 (5 bases each). Per germline, CDR1 MNHEY and CDR2 SMNVEV (reference sequence). The CDR3 totals 14 residues.

DNA of the CDR3: TGCAGCGTTCCCGGGACTAGCACAGATACGCAGTATTTT. This sequence encodes CSVPGTSTDTQYF. V gene TRBV29-1 combines with J gene TRBJ2-3; D perhaps matches TRBD2 (6 bases). V lost 5 bases and J 0 bases, leaving 9 bases between the germline ends. The CDR3 spans 13 residues. Germline CDR1 reads SQVTM; CDR2 reads ANQGSEA.

This clonotype was seen a single time. This may be a read error, as it is one base from a much larger clone. The chain combines TRBV12-3 or TRBV12-4 with TRBJ2-1; D unresolved. There are 15 residues in the CDR3. Trimming shortened V by 7 bases and J by 6 bases, and 19 bases separated the two germline ends. The CDR3 DNA is TGTGCCAGCACCCCAATGGTACTGGGGTGCAATGAGCAGTTCTTC. This gives the protein CASTPMVLGCNEQFF.

The chain joins TRBV6-1 to TRBJ2-3; TRBD2 agrees at 9 bases. The ends lost 5 bases at V and 2 bases at J; junction bases unmatched: 5. CDR1 and CDR2 from the germline V gene are MNHNS and SASEGT. The CDR3 totals 15 residues. The CDR3 here is CASSRGLAHTDTQYF. CDR3 in DNA: TGTGCCAGCAGTCGTGGACTAGCGCACACAGATACGCAGTATTTT.

This clonotype was observed many times. J is TRBJ2-5 and V is TRBV20-1; tentative D call: TRBD1 (6 bases). There are 13 residues in the CDR3. Germline-derived CDR1 and CDR2 are DFQATT and SNEGSKA (reference sequence). V lost 5 bases, J lost 3 bases, and 13 bases lay in between. CDR3 DNA sequence: TGCAGTGCTTGGAGCAGGGGTGAAGAGACCCAGTACTTC. The encoded protein is CSAWSRGEETQYF.

In this sample, this clonotype turned up a few times. This chain connects TRBV18 to TRBJ2-5, with TRBD1 as a possible D gene (5 bases). CDR3 length equals 16 residues. Germline V gene data show CDR1 as KGHSH and CDR2 as LQKENI. V lost 6 bases and J 4 bases, leaving 21 bases between the germline ends. CDR3 amino acids: CASSPDTGLSTETQYF. The CDR3 coding sequence is TGTGCCAGCTCGCCGGACACAGGTCTAAGTACAGAGACCCAGTACTTC.

In its sample, this clonotype was seen many times. The chain is built from TRBV29-1 and TRBJ2-3, with 8 nucleotides matching TRBD1. The trim removed 1 base at V and 5 bases at J, leaving 8 bases unmatched. The germline V gene has CDR1 SQVTM and CDR2 ANQGSEA. This CDR3 region has 15 residues. CDR3 sequence reads: CSVEAWEQGVDTQYF. CDR3 nucleotide sequence: TGCAGCGTTGAAGCTTGGGAACAGGGGGTAGATACGCAGTATTTT.